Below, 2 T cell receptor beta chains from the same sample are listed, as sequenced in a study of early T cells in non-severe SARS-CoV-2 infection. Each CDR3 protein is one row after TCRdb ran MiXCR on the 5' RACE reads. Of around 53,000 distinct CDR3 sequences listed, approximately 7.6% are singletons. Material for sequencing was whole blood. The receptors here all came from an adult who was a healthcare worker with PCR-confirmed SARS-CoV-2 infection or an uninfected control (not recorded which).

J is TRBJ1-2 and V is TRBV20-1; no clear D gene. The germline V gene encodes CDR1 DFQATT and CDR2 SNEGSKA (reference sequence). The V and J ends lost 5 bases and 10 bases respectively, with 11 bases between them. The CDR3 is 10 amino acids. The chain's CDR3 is CSALEVAYTF. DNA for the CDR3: TGCAGTGCTTTGGAGGTCGCCTACACCTTC.

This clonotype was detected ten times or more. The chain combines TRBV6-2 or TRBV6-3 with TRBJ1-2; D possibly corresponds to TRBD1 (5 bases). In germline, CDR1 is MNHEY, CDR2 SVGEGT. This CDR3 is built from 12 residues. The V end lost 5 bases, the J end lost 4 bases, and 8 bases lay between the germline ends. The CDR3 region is CASSAGVYGYTF. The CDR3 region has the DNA TGTGCCAGCAGTGCGGGGGTCTATGGCTACACCTTC.